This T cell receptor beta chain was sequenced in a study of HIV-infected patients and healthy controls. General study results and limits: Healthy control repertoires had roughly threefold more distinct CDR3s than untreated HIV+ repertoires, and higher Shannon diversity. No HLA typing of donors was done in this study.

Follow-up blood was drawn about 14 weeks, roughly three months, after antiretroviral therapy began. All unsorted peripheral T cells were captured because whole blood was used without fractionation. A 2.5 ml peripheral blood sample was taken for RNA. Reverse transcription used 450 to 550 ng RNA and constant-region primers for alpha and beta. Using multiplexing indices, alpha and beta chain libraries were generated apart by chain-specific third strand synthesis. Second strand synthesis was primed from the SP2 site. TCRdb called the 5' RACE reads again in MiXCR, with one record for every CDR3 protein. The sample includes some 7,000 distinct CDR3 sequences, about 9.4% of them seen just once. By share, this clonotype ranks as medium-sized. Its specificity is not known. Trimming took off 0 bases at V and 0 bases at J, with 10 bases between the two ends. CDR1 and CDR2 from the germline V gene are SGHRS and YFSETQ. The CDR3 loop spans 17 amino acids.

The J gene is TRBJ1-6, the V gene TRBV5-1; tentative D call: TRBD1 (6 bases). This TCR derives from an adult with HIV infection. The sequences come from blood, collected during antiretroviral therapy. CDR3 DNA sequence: TGCGCCAGCAGCTTGGGGGACACTTACTCCTATAATTCACCCCTCCACTTT. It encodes CASSLGDTYSYNSPLHF.